These 18 T cell receptor beta chains were sequenced from one sample in a study of post-analysis software for immune sequencing data. General study points: Five or six TRBV segments were more frequent in patients than controls; TRBV5-6, TRBV5-1 and TRBV20-1 belonged to this group.

Which antigens these TCRs recognize remains unknown. TCR beta libraries were prepared from cDNA with unique molecular identifiers. TCRdb fed the PCR reads into MiXCR, producing one record per CDR3 protein. The table includes roughly 870,000 distinct CDR3 sequences, 53% detected once. The sample consisted of blood. These receptor sequences come from a girl aged 5-17 years with multiple sclerosis.

The chain combines TRBV28 with TRBJ2-5, with D perhaps matching TRBD1 (5 bases). Trimming left V 3 bases short and J 5 bases short, with 16 bases between. Germline V CDR1 and CDR2: MDHEN, SYDVKM. The CDR3 runs to 15 residues. In DNA, the CDR3 is TGTGCCAGCAGTTTGCAGGGTCCCCAGCACGAGACCCAGTACTTC. This encodes CASSLQGPQHETQYF.

The CDR3 reads CASSNAGYSTSGRQSSCNEQFF. In DNA, the CDR3 is TGTGCCAGCAGCAACGCCGGGTATTCGACTAGCGGGCGACAGAGCTCCTGCAATGAGCAGTTCTTC. This chain uses TRBV21-1 with TRBJ2-1; TRBD2, as called in the table, went unchecked against the DNA. TRBV21-1 is deemed a pseudogene. CDR3 length: 22 amino acids.

This chain links TRBV15 with TRBJ1-2; D possibly corresponds to TRBD1 (5 bases). Germline-derived CDR1 and CDR2 are LNHNV and YYDKDF (reference sequence). This CDR3 spans 15 amino acids. Trimming removed 4 bases from V and 3 bases from J, with 15 bases in between. CDR3 region: CATSTYLGRDYGYTF. Written as DNA, the CDR3 is TGTGCCACCAGCACCTATCTCGGCAGGGACTATGGCTACACCTTC.

This clonotype has ten or more counts. The chain couples TRBV5-1 to TRBJ2-1; 10 bases fit TRBD2. CDR3 length equals 16 residues. The V gene's germline CDR1 is SGHRS and CDR2 YFSETQ. With 4 bases clipped from V and 0 bases from J, the junction kept 4 bases outside the gene matches. In nucleotides, the CDR3 is TGCGCCAGCAGCCTTAGCGGGGGGAGCTCCTACAATGAGCAGTTCTTC. This translates into CASSLSGGSSYNEQFF.

The genes are TRBV5-7 and TRBJ2-5; 11 bases match TRBD2. TRBV5-7 carries the ORF label, with uncertain function. The CDR3 spans 17 residues. Trimming removed 0 bases from V and 2 bases from J; junction bases left unmatched: 6. The CDR3 DNA reads TGTGCCAGCAGCTTGGCGCTAGCGGGAGGAGGGCAAGAGACCCAGTACTTC. Protein sequence: CASSLALAGGGQETQYF.

The chain recombines TRBV18 with TRBJ2-7; possibly TRBD1 for D (5 bases). The DNA end is more similar to TRBJ2-5, so the J call may be wrong. From germline, CDR1 is KGHSH and CDR2 LQKENI. CDR3 length equals 15 residues. The CDR3 DNA follows: TGTGCCAGCTCACCGCAGGGTATGATTAAAGAGACCCAGTACTTC. Its protein product is CASSPQGMIKETQYF.

The rearrangement uses TRBV15 and TRBJ2-6; no clear D gene. This CDR3 is built from 15 residues. CDR1 is LNHNV, CDR2 YYDKDF, per germline (reference sequence). Trimming pared 1 base from V and 0 bases from J, leaving 4 bases between. In nucleotides, the CDR3 is TGTGCCACCAGCAGAGTGAGCTCTGGGGCCAACGTCCTGACTTTC. Translating it yields CATSRVSSGANVLTF.

The V and J genes are TRBV20-1 and TRBJ1-1; unclear D gene. The germline V gene has CDR1 DFQATT and CDR2 SNEGSKA (reference sequence). Trimming took off 8 bases at V and 1 base at J, with 20 bases between the two ends. CDR3 length: 15 residues. The CDR3 loop is CSTKVIGLRNTEAFF. CDR3 nucleotides: TGCAGTACTAAAGTAATCGGACTGCGGAACACTGAAGCTTTCTTT.

The sample holds a few counts of this clonotype. V usage is TRBV29-1 and J usage is TRBJ2-1; 10 positions agree with TRBD2. Trimming at V came to 7 bases and at J to 6 bases, leaving 6 bases not matched to a gene. This CDR3 has 13 amino acids. CDR1 and CDR2 from the germline V gene are SQVTM and ANQGSEA. CDR3 nucleotides: TGCAGCGCTCAGAGCGGGAGGGCCAATGAGCAGTTCTTC. The encoded protein is CSAQSGRANEQFF.

The chain employs TRBV29-1 and TRBJ2-2; D remains ambiguous. The CDR3 contains 12 residues. V gave up 5 bases and J gave up 4 bases, with 8 bases separating them. Germline-derived CDR1 and CDR2 are SQVTM and ANQGSEA. CDR3 region: CSVRKSTGELFF. The CDR3 bases are TGCAGCGTTCGGAAGAGCACCGGGGAGCTGTTTTTT.

The rearrangement joins TRBV20-1 to TRBJ2-3, with 12 nucleotides matching TRBD2. CDR3 length: 21 amino acids. The germline V gene encodes CDR1 DFQATT and CDR2 SNEGSKA (reference sequence). V shed 1 base and J 3 bases; nucleotides not matched to a gene: 20. The CDR3 DNA reads as TGCAGTGCTAGAGCCAAACGGATGCTAGCGGGGGGGCCAGGTACAACAGATACGCAGTATTTT. Its protein is CSARAKRMLAGGPGTTDTQYF.

V usage is TRBV5-1 and J usage is TRBJ2-7; 10 nucleotides align to TRBD2. The closer fit of TRBJ2-5 to the DNA end suggests the J call may be wrong. Germline V gene lookup returns CDR1 SGHRS and CDR2 YFSETQ. There are 16 residues in the CDR3. The CDR3 sequence is CASSFGAGGLGETQYF. The CDR3 DNA reads as TGCGCCAGCAGCTTTGGAGCGGGAGGGCTGGGGGAGACCCAGTACTTC.

This clonotype was recorded a few times. This rearrangement joins TRBV20-1 to TRBJ2-1; D is unclear. The CDR3 loop spans 12 amino acids. Trimming stripped 5 bases from V and 8 bases from J, with 13 bases between. Germline CDR1 and CDR2: DFQATT and SNEGSKA (reference sequence). CDR3 bases: TGCAGTGCTCCGAGGCCTGGGGATGAGCAGTTCTTC. It codes for CSAPRPGDEQFF.

This clonotype was seen only a few times. The genes are TRBV20-1 and TRBJ2-6, with 8 positions matching TRBD2. Germline-derived CDR1 and CDR2 are DFQATT and SNEGSKA (reference sequence). This CDR3 has 14 amino acids. The CDR3: CRWTSSSGANVLTF. CDR3 bases: TGCAGATGGACTAGCTCATCAGGGGCCAACGTCCTGACTTTC.

V usage is TRBV20-1 and J usage is TRBJ1-2; the match to TRBD1 covers 9 bases. Germline V CDR1 and CDR2: DFQATT, SNEGSKA (reference sequence). After removal of 5 bases from V and 3 bases from J, the junction contained 4 bases not matched to a gene. This CDR3 is built from 13 residues. The DNA of the CDR3 is TGCAGTGCTCCCTGGACAGGGGACTATGGCTACACCTTC. It is translated as CSAPWTGDYGYTF.

The V gene is TRBV2, the J gene TRBJ2-1; 8 nucleotides line up with TRBD2. Germline CDR1 and CDR2: SNHLY and FYNNEI. With V trimmed by 6 bases and J by 4 bases, 11 bases remained unmatched. The length of the CDR3 is 16 residues. The DNA for the CDR3 is TGTGCCAGCAGGGGAATCAGCGGCGGGAGGTACAATGAGCAGTTCTTC. Translation gives CASRGISGGRYNEQFF. The full variable domain, completed using reference TRBV2 and TRBJ2-1, is EPEVTQTPSHQVTQMGQEVILRCVPISNHLYFYWYRQILGQKVEFLVSFYNNEISEKSEIFDDQFSVERPDGSNFTLKIRSTKLEDSAMYFCASRGISGGRYNEQFFGPGTRLTVL.

The gene calls are TRBV20-1 and TRBJ1-5, with D possibly being TRBD1 (6 bases). The CDR3 is 12 residues long. Trimming stripped 6 bases from V and 7 bases from J, with 13 bases between. The V gene's germline CDR1 is DFQATT and CDR2 SNEGSKA (reference sequence). The CDR3 loop is CSATQGDQPQHF. DNA of the CDR3: TGCAGTGCCACACAGGGAGACCAGCCCCAGCATTTT.

This chain joins TRBV6-2 or TRBV6-3 and TRBJ2-6, with TRBD2 as a possible D gene (6 bases). Germline V lookup: CDR1 MNHEY, CDR2 SVGEGT. V gave up 8 bases and J gave up 2 bases, with 10 bases separating them. This CDR3 has 14 residues. The CDR3 coding sequence is TGTGCCAGCTCGTCGGGGGCTGGGGCCAACGTCCTGACTTTC. Encoded protein: CASSSGAGANVLTF.